The rows below give T cell receptor beta chains drawn from one sample of a study of cytotoxic CD8 clonotypes in ibrutinib-treated CLL. The method was immunoSEQ multiplex PCR; TCRdb's version includes in-frame clones alone and lacks a portion of them. The table includes around 20,000 clones, approximately 77% detected once. The sample in question was PBMCs, obtained before ibrutinib treatment. The source is a human donor with chronic lymphocytic leukemia. CDR3s include the opening cysteine and the closing phenylalanine or tryptophan. Fields, in order: J gene, clone size, D gene, V gene, CDR3 DNA, CDR3 protein. A D gene is named only where the DNA matches it firmly. Only some rows state a clone size, as once, few, many or a class for expanded clones.

TRBJ1-1	few	TRBD1	TRBV27	TGTGCCAGCGTTCCCTACGGACAGGGTGAGAACACTGAAGCTTTCTTT	CASVPYGQGENTEAFF
TRBJ2-7	-	TRBD2	TRBV28	TGTGCCAGCAGTTTATGGTCCGGGAGGGCCTCCGAGCAGTACTTC	CASSLWSGRASEQYF
TRBJ2-7	-	-	TRBV30	TGTGCCTGGAGGTTGGGGGGCGGGAGAGTCCACGAGCAGTACTTC	CAWRLGGGRVHEQYF
TRBJ2-5	-	TRBD1	TRBV27	TGTGCCAGCAGCCTCCGGGACAGGGGACGGTTGGAGACCCAGTACTTC	CASSLRDRGRLETQYF
TRBJ2-6	few	-	TRBV27	TGTGCCAGCAGTCACACAGGGATCGGGGCCAACGTCCTGACTTTC	CASSHTGIGANVLTF
TRBJ2-3	-	-	TRBV18	TGTGCCAGCTCACCACCAGTCAGAATCACAGATACGCAGTATTTT	CASSPPVRITDTQYF
TRBJ1-1	-	-	TRBV9	TGTGCCAGCAGCGTAGATAGGAACACTGAAGCTTTCTTT	CASSVDRNTEAFF
TRBJ1-1	-	-	TRBV2	TGTGCCACCTGTAGAGAAGGGTCGCCTTCAGTCGAAGCTTTCTTT	CATCREGSPSVEAFF
TRBJ2-3	once	-	TRBV5-1	TGCGCCAGCAGCCTGACAGTGACTAGCACAGATACGCAGTATTTT	CASSLTVTSTDTQYF
TRBJ2-1	-	TRBD2	TRBV7-3	TGTGCCAGCAGCCTACGGGCTAGCGGTCCCCATGAGCAGTTCTTC	CASSLRASGPHEQFF